This T cell receptor beta chain was captured by sequencing in a study of regulatory T cells in long-lasting Graves disease. Whole-study findings and limits: New patients shared some 890 public clonotypes, fewer than the 2,500 to 3,500 shared by persistent patients. Favored usage of TRBV28, TRBJ1-2 and TRBJ2-5 was recorded in persistent disease. Persistent Graves' patients possessed reduced TCR diversity relative to recently diagnosed ones.

Sequencing libraries for TCR beta were prepared with iRepertoire HTBI primers and Arm-PCR of CDR3 regions. TCRdb redid the calling of the multiplex PCR reads with MiXCR, one entry per CDR3 protein. This sample has about half a million distinct CDR3 sequences, with 22% found just once. The germline V gene encodes CDR1 MNHEY and CDR2 SMNVEV (reference sequence). V was pared by 4 bases and J by 0 bases, with 18 bases between. CDR3 length: 17 residues. Stated time point: persistent/refractory GD, antithyroid drugs over 5 years with positive TRAb. From RNA extracted from PBMCs, the TCR library was made. This clonotype has more than one count but fewer than ten. The antigen remains unidentified.

The source of this sequence is a female donor with Graves disease. The chain combines TRBV27 with TRBJ1-1; D gene uncertain. The input for sequencing was peripheral blood mononuclear cells (PBMCs), taken when the disease was refractory, from a patient treated with antithyroid drugs. This CDR3 reads CASSSRSPAFMNTEAFF. The CDR3 region has the DNA TGTGCCAGCAGTTCCCGGTCCCCAGCCTTCATGAACACTGAAGCTTTCTTT.